The next 15 T cell receptor beta chains were all read from a single sample in a study of blood T cell repertoires in COVID-19. This table comes from immunoSEQ multiplex PCR, and its TCRdb copy is limited to in-frame clones, with some not included. The table records 150,000 to 200,000 clones, under 85% of them present only once. The source material was peripheral blood. The source is a man aged 60-69 years who had recovered from COVID-19.

J is TRBJ2-3 and V is TRBV5-5, with 13 positions matching TRBD2. CDR1 and CDR2 (germline): SGHKS, YYEKEE (reference sequence). CDR3 length: 19 amino acids. The ends lost 4 bases at V and 0 bases at J; junction bases unmatched: 11. CDR3 region: CASSPAGTSGDSSTDTQYF. CDR3 DNA sequence: TGTGCCAGCAGCCCCGCCGGGACTAGCGGGGACTCTAGCACAGATACGCAGTATTTT.

The V call is TRBV18, the J call TRBJ2-2; TRBD2 might be the D (6 bases). The V gene's germline CDR1 is KGHSH and CDR2 LQKENI. The CDR3 is made up of 16 amino acids. V dropped 6 bases and J dropped 1 base, with 15 bases sitting between them. The CDR3 nucleotides read TGTGCCAGCTCCCGACTAGTTACCCTGAACACCGGGGAGCTGTTTTTT. Amino acids: CASSRLVTLNTGELFF.

The chain links TRBV7-2 to TRBJ2-7; no definite D call. Trimming removed 3 bases from V and 7 bases from J, with 7 bases in between. From germline, CDR1 is SGHTA and CDR2 FQGNSA. The CDR3 contains 11 residues. CDR3 protein: CASSFTVEQYF. DNA of the CDR3: TGTGCCAGCAGCTTCACTGTGGAGCAGTACTTC.

The chain couples TRBV18 to TRBJ1-1, with D possibly being TRBD1 (6 bases). Germline V gene data show CDR1 as KGHSH and CDR2 as LQKENI. V dropped 6 bases and J dropped 1 base, with 12 bases sitting between them. This CDR3 has 14 amino acids. CDR3 region: CASSQGSGNTEAFF. CDR3 in DNA: TGTGCCAGCTCGCAGGGGTCTGGGAACACTGAAGCTTTCTTT.

This chain links TRBV19 with TRBJ1-3; D is unresolved. The CDR3 spans 13 residues. Germline values: CDR1 LNHDA, CDR2 SQIVND (reference sequence). V was trimmed by 11 bases and J by 0 bases, leaving 11 bases between them. The CDR3 DNA sequence: TGTGCCTCGGCGGGCCTCTCTGGAAACACCATATATTTT. Amino acids: CASAGLSGNTIYF.

This clone was recorded only once. The genes are TRBV25-1 and TRBJ1-5; TRBD1 matches 7 bases. The CDR3 runs to 16 residues. V shed 6 bases, J shed 1 base, and the junction held 9 bases outside the gene matches. Germline values: CDR1 MGHDK, CDR2 SYGVNS. As DNA, the CDR3 is TGTGCCAGCAGCGGGTCCCCGGGACAGAGCAATCAGCCCCAGCATTTT. It yields the protein CASSGSPGQSNQPQHF.

CDR3 protein: CAWSHDRGEYF. The CDR3 DNA sequence: TGTGCCTGGAGTCATGACAGGGGAGAGTATTTT. The rearrangement uses TRBV30 and TRBJ2-3; 8 bases fit TRBD1. V dropped 2 bases and J dropped 13; count of bases not matched to a gene: 5. This CDR3 has 11 residues. CDR1 and CDR2 (germline): GTSNPN, SVGIG (reference sequence). The full variable domain, in which reference TRBV30 and TRBJ2-3 provide the parts outside the CDR3, is SQTIHQWPATLVQPVGSPLSLECTVEGTSNPNLYWYRQAAGRGLQLLFYSVGIGQISSEVPQNLSASRPQDRQFILSSKKLLLSDSGFYLCAWSHDRGEYFGPGTRLTVL.

The V and J genes are TRBV13 and TRBJ1-6; TRBD1 is a possible D gene (5 bases). The germline V and J ends were trimmed by 5 bases and 3 bases, with 17 bases remaining between them. Germline V CDR1 and CDR2: PRHDT, FYEKMQ (reference sequence). The length of the CDR3 is 17 residues. The CDR3 coding sequence is TGTGCCAGCAGCCGTGGTAGCAGGGAATACTATAATTCACCCCTCCACTTT. This sequence encodes CASSRGSREYYNSPLHF.

The V and J genes are TRBV3-1 (or the pseudogene TRBV3-2) and TRBJ2-3; perhaps TRBD1 as D (6 bases). V lost 0 bases and J 7 bases, leaving 11 bases between the germline ends. The CDR3 runs 14 residues. Germline-derived CDR1 and CDR2 are LGHDT and YNNKEL (reference sequence). The CDR3, as DNA: TGTGCCAGCAGCCAAGAGCCAGGGGCAAATACGCAGTATTTT. Its protein is CASSQEPGANTQYF.

V is TRBV11-3 and J is TRBJ2-1; D is undetermined. CDR3 size: 11 residues. The V gene lost 3 bases and the J gene lost 8 bases, with 5 bases spanning the gap. Germline-derived CDR1 and CDR2 are SGHNT and YENEEA. Here the CDR3 DNA reads TGTGCCAGCAGCTTTAATGATGAGCAGTTCTTC. Residues: CASSFNDEQFF.

V usage is TRBV10-3 and J usage is TRBJ1-3, with a tentative D call TRBD1 (6 bases). The CDR3 is 17 amino acids. Looked up from germline, CDR1 is ENHRY and CDR2 is SYGVKD. Trimming left V 0 bases short and J 3 bases short, with 15 bases between. CDR3 in DNA: TGTGCCATCAGTGAGTCTGCGCAGGGGTTCGGTGGAAACACCATATATTTT. This translates into CAISESAQGFGGNTIYF.

This clone was detected only a few times. The chain employs TRBV5-1 and TRBJ1-2, with a possible D match to TRBD1 (5 bases). Germline CDR1 SGHRS, CDR2 YFSETQ. CDR3 length equals 12 residues. The ends were cut back, 5 bases at V and 8 bases at J, with 13 bases in the middle. CDR3 nucleotide sequence: TGCGCCAGCAGGGAAGGGGAGGACGGCTACACCTTC. Protein product: CASREGEDGYTF.

The rearrangement links TRBV6-6 to TRBJ1-1; 9 nucleotides line up with TRBD1. This CDR3 has 17 residues. Germline V gene data show CDR1 as MNHNY and CDR2 as SVGAGI (reference sequence). The trim removed 5 bases at V and 1 base at J, leaving 11 bases unmatched. Here the CDR3 reads CASSRTGVGLGNTEAFF. The CDR3 DNA reads as TGTGCCAGCAGTCGGACAGGGGTAGGCCTCGGGAACACTGAAGCTTTCTTT.

The rearrangement uses TRBV19 and TRBJ2-1; tentatively, D is TRBD2 (5 bases). In germline, CDR1 is LNHDA, CDR2 SQIVND (reference sequence). The CDR3 covers 15 residues. V was pared by 7 bases and J by 0 bases, with 13 bases between. For the CDR3, the DNA is TGTGCCAGTATGCGGGCAGCCAGCTCCTACAATGAGCAGTTCTTC. This translates into CASMRAASSYNEQFF.

The chain links TRBV2 to TRBJ2-5, with TRBD2 matching 15 bases. CDR1 is SNHLY, CDR2 FYNNEI, per germline. V shed 8 bases and J 4 bases; nucleotides not matched to a gene: 8. There are 16 residues in the CDR3. The CDR3 DNA follows: TGTGCCAGCTCCGGGACTAGCGGGGGGTACGGAGAGACCCAGTACTTC. Its translation is CASSGTSGGYGETQYF.